The rows below give T cell receptor beta chains drawn from one sample of a study of T cells after yellow fever vaccination. TCRdb reanalysed the 5' RACE reads using MiXCR and keeps one entry per CDR3 protein. The table includes approximately 250,000 distinct CDR3 sequences, more than 3.5% detected once. The input for sequencing was PBMCs, taken 15 days after the yellow fever booster vaccination. Receptors were obtained from a man aged 18 to 29 who received the YFV17D yellow fever vaccine. Each CDR3 is given with its conserved first and last residue. Fields, in order: CDR3 protein, CDR3 DNA, V gene, J gene, clone size, D gene. The D gene is left open where the match is weak. Part of the rows lack a size; the others show once, few, many or a class for expanded clones.

CDR3 protein: CAWSPGANYGYTF
CDR3 DNA: TGTGCCTGGAGCCCGGGGGCTAACTATGGCTACACCTTC
V gene: TRBV30
J gene: TRBJ1-2
clone size: many
D gene: NA

CDR3 protein: CASSYSGTGFNYGYTF
CDR3 DNA: TGTGCCAGCAGTTACTCTGGGACAGGCTTTAACTATGGCTACACCTTC
V gene: TRBV6-5
J gene: TRBJ1-2
clone size: many
D gene: TRBD1

CDR3 protein: CSGYLTSDNGGELFF
CDR3 DNA: TGCAGCGGGTACCTGACTAGCGACAATGGCGGGGAGCTGTTTTTT
V gene: TRBV29-1
J gene: TRBJ2-2
clone size: many
D gene: TRBD2

CDR3 protein: CASSKLGNQETQYF
CDR3 DNA: TGTGCCAGCAGTAAACTTGGGAATCAAGAGACCCAGTACTTC
V gene: TRBV6-6
J gene: TRBJ2-5
clone size: NA
D gene: NA

CDR3 protein: CASTLAGEEYEQYF
CDR3 DNA: TGTGCCAGCACCCTTGCGGGGGAAGAGTACGAGCAGTACTTC
V gene: TRBV12-3/TRBV12-4
J gene: TRBJ2-7
clone size: many
D gene: TRBD2

CDR3 protein: CASGSSRRPGTQYF
CDR3 DNA: TGTGCCAGCGGTAGTTCCCGACGGCCAGGAACCCAGTACTTC
V gene: TRBV6-5
J gene: TRBJ2-5
clone size: many
D gene: NA

CDR3 protein: CASIQAPTDSYNEQFF
CDR3 DNA: TGTGCCAGCATCCAGGCCCCCACGGACTCCTACAATGAGCAGTTCTTC
V gene: TRBV5-4
J gene: TRBJ2-1
clone size: many
D gene: NA

CDR3 protein: CASSLMGSRSGANVLTF
CDR3 DNA: TGCGCCAGCAGCTTGATGGGGAGTCGCAGTGGGGCCAACGTCCTGACTTTC
V gene: TRBV5-1
J gene: TRBJ2-6
clone size: many
D gene: NA

CDR3 protein: CASSFGLAREAFF
CDR3 DNA: TGTGCCAGCAGTTTCGGTCTGGCCCGGGAGGCTTTCTTT
V gene: TRBV28
J gene: TRBJ1-1
clone size: NA
D gene: NA

CDR3 protein: CASSITVREADFSEAFF
CDR3 DNA: TGCGCCAGCAGTATTACGGTCAGGGAGGCGGATTTCAGTGAAGCTTTCTTT
V gene: TRBV5-1
J gene: TRBJ1-1
clone size: many
D gene: NA

CDR3 protein: CASSIAGGVTLAQAFF
CDR3 DNA: TGCGCCAGCAGCATTGCAGGGGGCGTGACACTCGCACAAGCTTTCTTT
V gene: TRBV5-1
J gene: TRBJ1-1
clone size: many
D gene: TRBD1

CDR3 protein: CASSQNREGDTQYF
CDR3 DNA: TGCGCCAGCAGCCAGAACAGGGAAGGAGATACGCAGTATTTT
V gene: TRBV4-3
J gene: TRBJ2-3
clone size: many
D gene: NA

CDR3 protein: CASSYSSYEQYF
CDR3 DNA: TGTGCCAGCAGCTACAGCTCCTACGAGCAGTACTTC
V gene: TRBV5-6
J gene: TRBJ2-7
clone size: many
D gene: NA

CDR3 protein: CASSSAHGQGYLSGANVLTF
CDR3 DNA: TGTGCCAGCAGCTCCGCGCACGGACAGGGATATCTCTCTGGGGCCAACGTCCTGACATTC
V gene: TRBV7-9
J gene: TRBJ2-6
clone size: NA
D gene: TRBD1

CDR3 protein: CASSWGTGTYNEQFF
CDR3 DNA: TGCGCCAGCAGCTGGGGGACAGGGACCTACAATGAGCAGTTCTTC
V gene: TRBV5-1
J gene: TRBJ2-1
clone size: NA
D gene: TRBD1

CDR3 protein: CASSWVLAGGGNEQFF
CDR3 DNA: TGTGCCAGCAGCTGGGTCCTAGCGGGGGGCGGGAATGAGCAGTTCTTC
V gene: TRBV7-9
J gene: TRBJ2-1
clone size: many
D gene: TRBD2

CDR3 protein: CASSYKGAGELFF
CDR3 DNA: TGTGCCAGCAGTTACAAGGGTGCCGGGGAGCTGTTTTTT
V gene: TRBV6-2/TRBV6-3
J gene: TRBJ2-2
clone size: few
D gene: NA

CDR3 protein: CASSLRRGTPTDTQYF
CDR3 DNA: TGTGCCAGCAGCTTAAGGCGGGGCACCCCCACAGATACGCAGTATTTT
V gene: TRBV7-2
J gene: TRBJ2-3
clone size: many
D gene: NA

CDR3 protein: CAISESAGSGAETQYF
CDR3 DNA: TGTGCCATCAGTGAGTCGGCGGGGTCGGGGGCAGAGACCCAGTACTTC
V gene: TRBV10-3
J gene: TRBJ2-5
clone size: many
D gene: NA

CDR3 protein: CASSLYDAGELFF
CDR3 DNA: TGTGCCAGCAGCTTGTATGACGCCGGGGAGCTGTTTTTT
V gene: TRBV5-6
J gene: TRBJ2-2
clone size: many
D gene: NA

CDR3 protein: CASSDKTGLAGANVLTF
CDR3 DNA: TGTGCCAGCAGTGACAAGACAGGCTTGGCTGGGGCCAACGTCCTGACTTTC
V gene: TRBV6-1
J gene: TRBJ2-6
clone size: few
D gene: NA

CDR3 protein: CASSSPAGSPEAFF
CDR3 DNA: TGTGCCAGCAGCTCCCCGGCAGGGTCGCCTGAAGCTTTCTTT
V gene: TRBV11-2
J gene: TRBJ1-1
clone size: many
D gene: NA

CDR3 protein: CASSPVGDGYTF
CDR3 DNA: TGCGCCAGCAGCCCTGTTGGGGATGGCTACACCTTC
V gene: TRBV5-1
J gene: TRBJ1-2
clone size: many
D gene: NA

CDR3 protein: CAISESWPAGRETQYF
CDR3 DNA: TGTGCCATCAGTGAGTCGTGGCCGGCGGGTAGAGAGACCCAGTACTTC
V gene: TRBV10-3
J gene: TRBJ2-5
clone size: many
D gene: NA

CDR3 protein: CASIRTRGTDTQYF
CDR3 DNA: TGTGCCAGCATCCGTACGCGGGGCACAGATACGCAGTATTTT
V gene: TRBV12-3/TRBV12-4
J gene: TRBJ2-3
clone size: many
D gene: NA

CDR3 protein: CASSQDLGASSYNSPLHF
CDR3 DNA: TGTGCCAGCAGCCAAGATCTAGGGGCTAGCTCCTATAATTCACCCCTCCACTTT
V gene: TRBV3-1
J gene: TRBJ1-6
clone size: many
D gene: NA

CDR3 protein: CATRTGSMGEQYF
CDR3 DNA: TGTGCCACCCGGACAGGGTCCATGGGTGAGCAGTACTTC
V gene: TRBV10-3
J gene: TRBJ2-7
clone size: many
D gene: TRBD1

CDR3 protein: CASKRDRGSPLHF
CDR3 DNA: TGTGCCAGTAAACGGGACAGGGGTTCACCCCTCCACTTT
V gene: TRBV19
J gene: TRBJ1-6
clone size: many
D gene: TRBD1

CDR3 protein: CASSLGTGITGELFF
CDR3 DNA: TGCGCCAGCAGCTTGGGGACAGGGATTACCGGGGAGCTGTTTTTT
V gene: TRBV5-1
J gene: TRBJ2-2
clone size: many
D gene: TRBD1

CDR3 protein: CASTPNRGGGTDTQYF
CDR3 DNA: TGTGCCAGTACCCCAAACAGAGGGGGAGGCACAGATACGCAGTATTTT
V gene: TRBV19
J gene: TRBJ2-3
clone size: many
D gene: NA

CDR3 protein: CASSLGGRDWANVLTF
CDR3 DNA: TGTGCCAGCAGCTTAGGGGGCAGGGATTGGGCCAACGTCCTGACTTTC
V gene: TRBV7-9
J gene: TRBJ2-6
clone size: NA
D gene: NA

CDR3 protein: CASSFPSPAETQYF
CDR3 DNA: TGTGCCAGCAGCTTTCCCTCGCCAGCAGAGACCCAGTACTTC
V gene: TRBV5-4
J gene: TRBJ2-5
clone size: NA
D gene: NA

CDR3 protein: CASRKSVDNEQFF
CDR3 DNA: TGTGCCAGCAGGAAGAGCGTAGACAATGAGCAGTTCTTC
V gene: TRBV2
J gene: TRBJ2-1
clone size: many
D gene: NA

CDR3 protein: CASSPRTGGLAGELFF
CDR3 DNA: TGCGCCAGCAGCCCCCGGACAGGGGGCCTCGCCGGGGAGCTGTTTTTT
V gene: TRBV4-1
J gene: TRBJ2-2
clone size: many
D gene: TRBD1

CDR3 protein: CASSPDRLTLHF
CDR3 DNA: TGTGCCAGCAGCCCGGACAGGCTCACCCTCCACTTT
V gene: TRBV11-1
J gene: TRBJ1-6
clone size: NA
D gene: TRBD1

CDR3 protein: CASSQDLPGYGQPQHF
CDR3 DNA: TGCGCCAGCAGCCAAGATCTTCCAGGCTATGGCCAGCCCCAGCATTTT
V gene: TRBV4-3
J gene: TRBJ1-5
clone size: many
D gene: NA

CDR3 protein: CSASRGLAEETQYF
CDR3 DNA: TGCAGTGCTAGTAGGGGACTAGCGGAAGAGACCCAGTACTTC
V gene: TRBV20-1
J gene: TRBJ2-5
clone size: NA
D gene: TRBD2

CDR3 protein: CASSFRQGVTYEQYF
CDR3 DNA: TGTGCCAGCAGCTTTAGACAGGGGGTAACCTACGAGCAGTACTTC
V gene: TRBV5-6
J gene: TRBJ2-7
clone size: many
D gene: TRBD1

CDR3 protein: CASSLVRTGELFF
CDR3 DNA: TGTGCCAGCAGCTTAGTTAGGACCGGGGAGCTGTTTTTT
V gene: TRBV7-2
J gene: TRBJ2-2
clone size: many
D gene: NA

CDR3 protein: CASSPPGIGVYGYTF
CDR3 DNA: TGTGCCAGCAGCCCCCCGGGAATAGGCGTCTATGGCTACACCTTC
V gene: TRBV7-9
J gene: TRBJ1-2
clone size: many
D gene: NA

CDR3 protein: CASSPRSPVSRTKSNGNHGYTF
CDR3 DNA: TGTGCCAGCAGCCCACGGTCGCCCGTTTCGCGCACGAAATCCAACGGAAACCATGGCTACACCTTC
V gene: TRBV4-2
J gene: TRBJ1-2
clone size: many
D gene: NA

CDR3 protein: CSAMILKTVTYEQYF
CDR3 DNA: TGCAGTGCTATGATCCTAAAGACGGTTACTTACGAGCAGTACTTC
V gene: TRBV20-1
J gene: TRBJ2-7
clone size: NA
D gene: NA

CDR3 protein: CASSLDGGGLNEQFF
CDR3 DNA: TGCGCCAGCAGCTTGGATGGGGGGGGGCTCAATGAGCAGTTCTTC
V gene: TRBV5-1
J gene: TRBJ2-1
clone size: NA
D gene: NA

CDR3 protein: CASRSQGYQPQHF
CDR3 DNA: TGTGCCAGCAGGTCACAGGGCTATCAGCCCCAGCATTTT
V gene: TRBV2
J gene: TRBJ1-5
clone size: many
D gene: NA

CDR3 protein: CASSLFSGGPTYNEQFF
CDR3 DNA: TGTGCCAGCAGCTTATTTAGCGGGGGCCCAACCTACAATGAGCAGTTCTTC
V gene: TRBV7-6
J gene: TRBJ2-1
clone size: many
D gene: TRBD2

CDR3 protein: CASSPSQALTEAFF
CDR3 DNA: TGTGCCAGCTCACCATCACAGGCCTTAACTGAAGCTTTCTTT
V gene: TRBV18
J gene: TRBJ1-1
clone size: NA
D gene: NA

CDR3 protein: CATSRGASEQFF
CDR3 DNA: TGTGCCACCAGTAGGGGGGCGAGCGAGCAGTTCTTC
V gene: TRBV15
J gene: TRBJ2-1
clone size: many
D gene: NA

CDR3 protein: CASSQDRFSNQPQHF
CDR3 DNA: TGCGCCAGCAGCCAAGATCGGTTTAGCAATCAGCCCCAGCATTTT
V gene: TRBV4-3
J gene: TRBJ1-5
clone size: many
D gene: NA

CDR3 protein: CASSSMTREQFF
CDR3 DNA: TGTGCCAGCAGCTCGATGACCCGGGAGCAGTTCTTC
V gene: TRBV7-2
J gene: TRBJ2-1
clone size: many
D gene: NA

CDR3 protein: CASSYPPTGNTDTQYF
CDR3 DNA: TGTGCCAGCAGCTACCCTCCTACAGGAAACACAGATACGCAGTATTTT
V gene: TRBV7-6
J gene: TRBJ2-3
clone size: many
D gene: NA

CDR3 protein: CSAFPPGQGTGEQYF
CDR3 DNA: TGCAGTGCTTTTCCCCCAGGACAGGGCACGGGCGAGCAGTACTTC
V gene: TRBV20-1
J gene: TRBJ2-7
clone size: many
D gene: TRBD1

CDR3 protein: CASSLPGAGANVLTF
CDR3 DNA: TGTGCCAGCAGCTTGCCGGGAGCTGGGGCCAACGTCCTGACTTTC
V gene: TRBV5-6
J gene: TRBJ2-6
clone size: many
D gene: NA

CDR3 protein: CASSPGQLANTGELFF
CDR3 DNA: TGTGCCAGCTCACCTGGACAGCTAGCGAACACCGGGGAGCTGTTTTTT
V gene: TRBV18
J gene: TRBJ2-2
clone size: many
D gene: NA

CDR3 protein: CASSLERNQPQHF
CDR3 DNA: TGTGCCAGCAGCCTAGAGAGAAATCAGCCCCAGCATTTT
V gene: TRBV7-8
J gene: TRBJ1-5
clone size: many
D gene: NA